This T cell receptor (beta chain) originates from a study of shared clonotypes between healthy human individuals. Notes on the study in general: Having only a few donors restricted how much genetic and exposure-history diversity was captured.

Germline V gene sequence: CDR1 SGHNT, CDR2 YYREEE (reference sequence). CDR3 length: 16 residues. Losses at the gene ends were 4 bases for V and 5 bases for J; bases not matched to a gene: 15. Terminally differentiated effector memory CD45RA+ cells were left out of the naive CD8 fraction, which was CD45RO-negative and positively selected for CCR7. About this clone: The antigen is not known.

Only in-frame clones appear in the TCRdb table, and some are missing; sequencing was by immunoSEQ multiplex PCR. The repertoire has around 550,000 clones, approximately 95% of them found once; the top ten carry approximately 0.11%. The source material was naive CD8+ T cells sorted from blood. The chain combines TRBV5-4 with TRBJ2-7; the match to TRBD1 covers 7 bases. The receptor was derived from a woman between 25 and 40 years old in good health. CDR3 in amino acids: CASSLDATGNPDEQYF. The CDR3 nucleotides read TGTGCCAGCAGCCTAGATGCGACAGGGAACCCCGACGAGCAGTACTTC.